The 8 T cell receptor beta chains reported below all come from one sample, sequenced in a study of blood T cell repertoires in COVID-19. Clones were sequenced by immunoSEQ multiplex PCR, and TCRdb holds only the in-frame ones, with some missing. This table has roughly 220,000 clones, about nine tenths appearing once. Sequencing was done on a sample of PBMCs or T cells enriched from blood (not recorded which). These receptors came from a woman in her 40s with acute COVID-19.

The rearrangement joins TRBV19 to TRBJ2-2, with D hard to call. This CDR3 is 14 amino acids long. Trimming removed 8 bases at V and 0 bases at J, with 10 bases between. Germline assignment: CDR1 LNHDA and CDR2 SQIVND (reference sequence). Written as DNA, the CDR3 is TGTGCCAGTCAGACACGCCCGAACACCGGGGAGCTGTTTTTT. It yields the protein CASQTRPNTGELFF.

CDR3 in DNA: TGTGCCAGCAGCCAAGGGGGCTCGCGGGGCTACGAGCAGTACGTC. Encoded protein: CASSQGGSRGYEQYV. This rearrangement joins TRBV3-1 (or the pseudogene TRBV3-2) to TRBJ2-7, with D possibly being TRBD2 (6 bases). The CDR3 consists of 15 residues. Deletions cut 1 base from V and 3 bases from J, with 13 bases between. Germline CDR1 reads LGHDT; CDR2 reads YNNKEL (reference sequence).

The rearrangement uses TRBV19 and TRBJ1-6; TRBD1 agrees at 8 bases. Germline values: CDR1 LNHDA, CDR2 SQIVND (reference sequence). The CDR3 loop spans 14 amino acids. The junction had 3 bases not matched to a gene; V was cut back by 6 bases and J by 5 bases. CDR3 sequence reads: CASSRDRNNSPLHF. The CDR3 DNA reads as TGTGCCAGTAGCCGGGACAGGAATAATTCACCCCTCCACTTT.

This sequence joins TRBV11-2 and TRBJ1-1, with D unclear. The CDR3 is 12 amino acids. V lost 6 bases and J lost 2, with 7 bases in between. CDR1 SGHAT and CDR2 FQNNGV come from the germline V gene. This CDR3 reads CASSSGNTEAFF. Here the CDR3 DNA reads TGTGCCAGCAGTTCAGGCAACACTGAAGCTTTCTTT.

The rearrangement links TRBV5-5 to TRBJ1-5; TRBD1 aligns across 9 bases. The germline gives CDR1 SGHKS, CDR2 YYEKEE (reference sequence). V shed 4 bases, J shed 6 bases, and the junction held 8 bases outside the gene matches. The CDR3 contains 15 residues. The CDR3 DNA reads TGTGCCAGCAGCCCCGGACAGGGGAGCGGTCAGCCCCAGCATTTT. It codes for CASSPGQGSGQPQHF.

This chain joins TRBV6-4 and TRBJ1-2; 10 bases match TRBD1. The CDR3 contains 15 residues. V lost 0 bases and J lost 8; bases outside the gene matches: 6. Per germline, CDR1 MRHNA and CDR2 SNTAGT. CDR3 in amino acids: CASSDSGQGVRGYTF. DNA of the CDR3: TGTGCCAGCAGTGACTCAGGACAGGGGGTTAGAGGCTACACCTTC.

The chain carries TRBV24-1 and TRBJ2-1; 10 nucleotides match TRBD2. The ends lost 5 bases at V and 4 bases at J; junction bases unmatched: 7. CDR1 KGHDR and CDR2 SFDVKD come from the germline V gene. The CDR3 runs 16 residues. This CDR3 reads CATSGLTSGVYNEQFF. CDR3 coding DNA: TGTGCCACCAGTGGCCTCACTAGCGGGGTGTACAATGAGCAGTTCTTC.

This clone was observed a few times. The rearrangement links TRBV29-1 to TRBJ2-7; no clear D gene. Trimming removed 8 bases at V and 9 bases at J, with 8 bases between. CDR1 and CDR2 (germline): SQVTM, ANQGSEA. The CDR3 is 8 residues long. CDR3 region: CSLRVQYV. DNA of the CDR3: TGCAGCTTACGGGTGCAGTACGTC.